A single sample is the source of the 23 T cell receptor beta chains below, sequenced in a study of molecular identifiers for immune sequencing clone quantification. TCRdb re-derived calls from the PCR reads in MiXCR, one entry per CDR3 protein. The top ten clones hold less than 0.85% of a sample with under 100,000 distinct CDR3 sequences, nearly 25% of them seen once. The sequenced sample was naive CD8+ T cells from blood, with Jurkat cell RNA spiked in. Regarding subset: FACS-sorted CD8+CD4-CCR7+CD45RA+ naive T cells. These receptors all come from a human donor in good health. Some libraries in this study had Jurkat cell RNA spiked in.

As to this clonotype: A clone one base away is much larger, so this may be a read error. The chain recombines TRBV19 with TRBJ2-1, with D perhaps matching TRBD1 or TRBD2 (5 bases each). CDR3 length equals 14 residues. CDR1 and CDR2 from the germline V gene are LNHDA and SQIVND (reference sequence). CDR3 protein: CTSTPGTDYNEQFF. The CDR3 bases are TGTACCAGTACCCCCGGGACGGATTACAATGAGCAGTTCTTC.

This clonotype occurred many times. The chain uses TRBV7-6 and TRBJ2-3; 8 bases map to TRBD1. The V gene's germline CDR1 is SGHVS and CDR2 FNYEAQ. The CDR3 has 14 amino acids. After removal of 5 bases from V and 1 base from J, the junction contained 2 bases not matched to a gene. The DNA for the CDR3 is TGTGCCAGCAGCCCGGGACAGGGCACAGATACGCAGTATTTT. This encodes CASSPGQGTDTQYF.

This clonotype occurred once. Since a much larger clone is just one base distant, this may be a read error. The CDR3 DNA is TGCAGCGTTGTAGCTAGCGGATACACAGATACGCAGAATTTT. Its translation is CSVVASGYTDTQNF. J is TRBJ2-3 and V is TRBV29-1, with TRBD2 identical over 7 bases. Germline lookup yields CDR1 SQVTM and CDR2 ANQGSEA. The CDR3 spans 14 residues.

About this clonotype itself: The CDR3 end shows no conserved phenylalanine or tryptophan, and so a read error is likely. V is TRBV4-1 and J is TRBJ2-1; a weak D match, TRBD2 (5 bases). CDR3 length equals 13 residues. Per germline, CDR1 MGHRA and CDR2 YSYEKL. Between the trimmed V and J ends, which lost 4 bases and 8 bases, there was a span of 12 bases. The CDR3 nucleotides read TGCGCCAGCAGCCCCGCGTTCGGGGATGAGCAGTTCCTC. It translates to CASSPAFGDEQFL.

This clonotype was observed many times. The germline gene is not matched at one end of the junction; a read error may be the cause. The rearrangement links TRBV7-7 to TRBJ1-5; a possible D gene is TRBD1 (5 bases). The CDR3 contains 15 residues. Germline loops: CDR1 SSHAT, CDR2 FNYEAQ (reference sequence). The DNA for the CDR3 is TGTGCTAGCAGTAATCGGCAGGGATTATATCAGCCCCAGCATTTT. Residues: CASSNRQGLYQPQHF.

As to this clonotype: A much bigger clone sits one base away, suggesting this may be a read error. The chain joins TRBV4-2 to TRBJ2-4; 7 positions match TRBD1. Per germline, CDR1 LGHNA and CDR2 YNFKEQ. The V and J ends lost 4 bases and 9 bases, in that order; junction bases with no gene match: 15. This CDR3 is built from 16 residues. CDR3 DNA sequence: TGTGCCAGCAGCCCTCACACCGACAGGGCTGAAACCATTCAGTACTTC. The encoded protein is CASSPHTDRAETIQYF.

The chain recombines TRBV19 with TRBJ2-7, with TRBD1 identical over 8 bases. The CDR3 sequence is 15 residues long. CDR1 and CDR2 (germline): LNHDA, SQIVND (reference sequence). J lost 2 bases, V lost 5 bases, and 8 bases had no gene match. In DNA, the CDR3 is TGTGCCAGTAGTCCCTCGACAGGGGACACCTACGAGCAGTACTTC. Amino acid sequence: CASSPSTGDTYEQYF.

The sample holds many counts of this clonotype. V usage is TRBV7-9 and J usage is TRBJ1-5; 11 positions agree with TRBD1. J was trimmed by 6 bases and V by 3 bases; bases with no gene match: 10. The CDR3 is 17 amino acids. Germline V lookup: CDR1 SEHNR, CDR2 FQNEAQ (reference sequence). The CDR3 region has the DNA TGTGCCAGCAGCTTGTTTCCGGGACAGGGGGTAGGTCAGCCCCAGCATTTT. Translation gives CASSLFPGQGVGQPQHF.

The V and J genes are TRBV12-3 or TRBV12-4 and TRBJ2-2, with D possibly called TRBD1 or TRBD2 (5 bases each). The V and J ends lost 7 bases and 6 bases respectively, with 12 bases between them. This CDR3 region has 13 residues. CDR3 coding DNA: TGTGCCAGCACTAAACTAGGGGCCGGGGAGCTGTTTTTT. Its translation: CASTKLGAGELFF.

The chain employs TRBV12-3 or TRBV12-4 and TRBJ2-7; the D is unclear. Trimming stripped 6 bases from V and 3 bases from J, with 15 bases between. The CDR3 spans 14 residues. The CDR3: CASSSLNWVYEQYF. The CDR3, as DNA: TGTGCCAGCAGCTCACTTAACTGGGTCTACGAGCAGTACTTC.

This clonotype showed up just a few times. CDR3 bases: TGTGCCAGCAGTGTGACAGACGAGCAGTACTTC. It is translated as CASSVTDEQYF. The rearrangement joins TRBV12-3 or TRBV12-4 to TRBJ2-7; the D gene is possibly TRBD1 (5 bases). This CDR3 contains 11 residues. Trimming took 5 bases from V and 5 from J, leaving 7 bases between them.

This clonotype has ten or more counts. The chain links TRBV20-1 to TRBJ2-7; D gene ambiguous. The length of the CDR3 is 15 residues. V was shortened by 0 bases and J by 3 bases, with 15 bases between the two germline ends. CDR1 is DFQATT, CDR2 SNEGSKA, per germline (reference sequence). CDR3 amino acids: CSAREEAHTHYEQYF. CDR3 DNA sequence: TGCAGTGCTAGAGAGGAAGCACATACTCACTACGAGCAGTACTTC.

This clonotype was seen ten or more times. V and J are TRBV28 and TRBJ2-5; 7 positions match TRBD1. The CDR3 extends over 16 amino acids. The V and J ends lost 10 bases and 1 base, in that order; junction bases with no gene match: 15. CDR1 is MDHEN and CDR2 is SYDVKM in the germline V gene. CDR3 nucleotides: TGTGCCACCGAGACCGGGACAGCTAATCCCCAAGAGACCCAGTACTTC. Its protein is CATETGTANPQETQYF.

This clonotype was seen many times. This chain connects TRBV5-8 to TRBJ1-1, with D hard to call. V was cut by 2 bases and J by 1 base, with 6 bases left in between. This CDR3 contains 13 residues. Germline loops: CDR1 SGHTS, CDR2 YDEGEE. Here the CDR3 reads CASSFWSNTEAFF. In nucleotides, the CDR3 is TGTGCCAGCAGCTTCTGGTCGAACACTGAAGCTTTCTTT.

The chain links TRBV7-9 to TRBJ1-2; 7 nucleotides line up with TRBD1. This CDR3 comprises 15 residues. Germline lookup yields CDR1 SEHNR and CDR2 FQNEAQ (reference sequence). V dropped 5 bases and J dropped 5; count of bases not matched to a gene: 11. CDR3 protein: CASSPQGQLNYGYTF. The CDR3 DNA sequence: TGTGCCAGCAGCCCACAGGGACAGCTAAATTATGGCTACACCTTC. Based on the CDR3 plus reference TRBV7-9 and TRBJ1-2, the full variable domain is DTGVSQNPRHKITKRGQNVTFRCDPISEHNRLYWYRQTLGQGPEFLTYFQNEAQLEKSRLLSDRFSAERPKGSFSTLEIQRTEQGDSAMYLCASSPQGQLNYGYTFGSGTRLTVV.

This clonotype was observed a handful of times. This chain connects TRBV7-9 to TRBJ2-7, with TRBD2 matching 12 bases. From germline, CDR1 is SEHNR and CDR2 FQNEAQ (reference sequence). The trim removed 5 bases at V and 4 bases at J, leaving 9 bases unmatched. CDR3 length: 16 amino acids. The CDR3 DNA reads as TGTGCCAGCAGCCCCGTATCTAGCGGGAGGGAATACGAGCAGTACTTC. Its translation is CASSPVSSGREYEQYF. Full variable domain (missing parts from reference TRBV7-9 and TRBJ2-7): DTGVSQNPRHKITKRGQNVTFRCDPISEHNRLYWYRQTLGQGPEFLTYFQNEAQLEKSRLLSDRFSAERPKGSFSTLEIQRTEQGDSAMYLCASSPVSSGREYEQYFGPGTRLTVT.

The V and J genes are TRBV20-1 and TRBJ2-3, with D hard to call. Germline V lookup: CDR1 DFQATT, CDR2 SNEGSKA (reference sequence). Trimming stripped 2 bases from V and 0 bases from J, with 6 bases between. The CDR3 has 13 residues. Here the CDR3 reads CSARNASTDTQYF. CDR3 nucleotides: TGCAGTGCTAGAAACGCTAGCACAGATACGCAGTATTTT.

This clonotype was counted ten times or more. The chain links TRBV29-1 to TRBJ2-2; D is ambiguous. From germline, CDR1 is SQVTM and CDR2 ANQGSEA. Trimming left V 3 bases short and J 1 base short, with 3 bases between. The CDR3 contains 12 residues. The DNA for the CDR3 is TGCAGCGTTGAGATGAACACCGGGGAGCTGTTTTTT. Its protein product is CSVEMNTGELFF.

This clonotype has at least ten counts. This chain connects TRBV2 to TRBJ1-1; D uncertain. Trimming cost V 0 bases and J 4 bases, with 9 bases left between them. The CDR3 sequence is 14 residues long. Germline lookup yields CDR1 SNHLY and CDR2 FYNNEI. CDR3: CASSEAQARTEAFF. DNA of the CDR3: TGTGCCAGCAGTGAAGCTCAGGCCCGCACTGAAGCTTTCTTT. The variable domain in full, with the rest retrieved from reference TRBV2 and TRBJ1-1, is EPEVTQTPSHQVTQMGQEVILRCVPISNHLYFYWYRQILGQKVEFLVSFYNNEISEKSEIFDDQFSVERPDGSNFTLKIRSTKLEDSAMYFCASSEAQARTEAFFGQGTRLTVV.

The J gene is TRBJ2-7, the V gene TRBV24-1, with a tentative D call TRBD1 (6 bases). CDR3 length: 13 residues. From germline, CDR1 is KGHDR and CDR2 SFDVKD. V was cut by 5 bases and J by 2 bases, with 9 bases left in between. CDR3: CATSARGPYEQYF. The CDR3 DNA reads TGTGCCACCAGTGCCAGGGGCCCCTACGAGCAGTACTTC.

This clonotype was detected a few times. The chain combines TRBV7-6 with TRBJ1-1, with 7 bases that match TRBD1. The CDR3 covers 15 residues. Per the germline V gene, CDR1 is SGHVS and CDR2 is FNYEAQ. V dropped 1 base and J dropped 0; count of bases not matched to a gene: 2. DNA for the CDR3: TGTGCCAGCAGCTTAGAGGGGGCCATGAACACTGAAGCTTTCTTT. Encoded protein: CASSLEGAMNTEAFF.

Ten or more counts support this clonotype. The chain's CDR3 is CASSLPAANPGQGTAGYTF. The CDR3 region has the DNA TGTGCCAGCAGTCTTCCTGCGGCAAACCCGGGACAGGGGACTGCTGGCTACACCTTC. This chain joins TRBV2 and TRBJ1-2; TRBD1 agrees at 10 bases. The V and J ends lost 5 bases and 7 bases, in that order; junction bases with no gene match: 22. Per germline, CDR1 SNHLY and CDR2 FYNNEI. CDR3 size: 19 residues.

The chain has TRBV12-5 and TRBJ1-1; D gene uncertain. CDR1 and CDR2 from the germline V gene are LGHNT and FRNRAP. This CDR3 comprises 12 residues. V lost 7 bases, J lost 3 bases, and 9 bases lay in between. The chain's CDR3 is CASDIEYTEAFF. Written as DNA, the CDR3 is TGTGCTAGTGACATAGAGTACACTGAAGCTTTCTTT.